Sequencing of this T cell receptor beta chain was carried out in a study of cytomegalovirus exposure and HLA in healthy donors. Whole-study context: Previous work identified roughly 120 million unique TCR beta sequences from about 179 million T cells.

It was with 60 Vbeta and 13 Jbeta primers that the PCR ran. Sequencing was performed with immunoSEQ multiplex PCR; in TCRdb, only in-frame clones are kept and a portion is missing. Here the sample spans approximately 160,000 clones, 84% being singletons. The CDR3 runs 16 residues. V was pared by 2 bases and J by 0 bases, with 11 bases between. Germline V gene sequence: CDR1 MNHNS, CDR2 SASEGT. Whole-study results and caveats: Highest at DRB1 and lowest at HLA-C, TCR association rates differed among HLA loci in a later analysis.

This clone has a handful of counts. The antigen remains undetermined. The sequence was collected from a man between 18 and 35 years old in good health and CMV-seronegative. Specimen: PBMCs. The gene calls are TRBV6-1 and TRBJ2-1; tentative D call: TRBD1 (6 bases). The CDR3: CASSETGIFSYNEQFF. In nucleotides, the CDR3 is TGTGCCAGCAGTGAAACAGGGATATTCTCCTACAATGAGCAGTTCTTC.